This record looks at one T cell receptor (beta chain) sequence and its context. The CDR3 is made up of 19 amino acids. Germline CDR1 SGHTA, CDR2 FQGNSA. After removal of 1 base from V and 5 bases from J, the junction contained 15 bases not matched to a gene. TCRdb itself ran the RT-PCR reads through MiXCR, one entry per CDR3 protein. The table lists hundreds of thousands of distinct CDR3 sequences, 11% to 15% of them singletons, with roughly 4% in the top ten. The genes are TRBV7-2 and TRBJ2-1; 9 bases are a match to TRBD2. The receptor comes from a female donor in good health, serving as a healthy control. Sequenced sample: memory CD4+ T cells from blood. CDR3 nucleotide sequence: TGTGCCAGCAGCTTAGGGGGTTTTCGGGCGGGGGGGCCCAACAATGAGCAGTTCTTC. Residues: CASSLGGFRAGGPNNEQFF.